The 9 T cell receptor beta chains listed next were all sequenced from one sample in a study of cytomegalovirus exposure and HLA in healthy donors. PCR involved 60 Vbeta and 13 Jbeta primers. Generated by immunoSEQ multiplex PCR, the TCRdb table keeps only in-frame clones and is missing some. The sample lists 110,000 or so clones, about four fifths occurring once. The sequenced sample was PBMCs. The receptor set was obtained from a young man in good health and CMV-seronegative.

J is TRBJ2-4 and V is TRBV6-5, with D maybe TRBD1 (6 bases). Germline V lookup: CDR1 MNHEY, CDR2 SVGAGI. The CDR3 runs to 15 residues. With 0 bases removed from V and 4 bases from J, the gap between germline ends came to 10 bases. CDR3: CASSYSAQGKNIQYF. CDR3 DNA: TGTGCCAGCAGTTACTCGGCACAGGGTAAAAACATTCAGTACTTC.

This clone was counted only a few times. This chain connects TRBV28 to TRBJ1-5, with no clear D. CDR1 MDHEN and CDR2 SYDVKM come from the germline V gene. Trimming stripped 6 bases from V and 7 bases from J, with 16 bases between. This CDR3 has 14 amino acids. The CDR3 sequence is CASRSGLSGQPQHF. DNA of the CDR3: TGTGCCAGCAGGTCCGGACTCTCCGGACAGCCCCAGCATTTT.

This clone occurred a few times. The chain employs TRBV4-1 and TRBJ1-2; TRBD1 aligns across 7 bases. With V trimmed by 1 base and J by 1 base, 3 bases remained unmatched. The CDR3 spans 15 residues. Germline V gene data show CDR1 as MGHRA and CDR2 as YSYEKL. The CDR3 spells CASSQARQGNYGYTF. CDR3 DNA: TGCGCCAGCAGCCAAGCGAGACAGGGTAACTATGGCTACACCTTC.

The chain recombines TRBV4-3 with TRBJ2-2; TRBD1 matches 9 bases. The CDR3 sequence is 16 residues long. CDR1 is LGHNA, CDR2 YSLEER, per germline. Trimming at V came to 1 base and at J to 6 bases, leaving 6 bases not matched to a gene. The CDR3 loop is CASSQAVQGASGELFF. CDR3 coding DNA: TGCGCCAGCAGCCAAGCAGTACAGGGGGCCTCCGGGGAGCTGTTTTTT.

This rearrangement joins TRBV11-2 to TRBJ2-5; 10 bases match TRBD2. With 4 bases clipped from V and 1 base from J, the junction kept 3 bases outside the gene matches. The CDR3 is 15 residues long. Germline CDR1 SGHAT, CDR2 FQNNGV. For the CDR3, the DNA is TGTGCCAGCAGCTCTAGCGGGGGAAGCCAAGAGACCCAGTACTTC. Translation: CASSSSGGSQETQYF.

This clone was detected only a few times. This sequence joins TRBV6-1 and TRBJ2-1; 9 bases line up with TRBD2. The CDR3 has 15 amino acids. CDR1 and CDR2 (germline): MNHNS, SASEGT. The trim removed 2 bases at V and 8 bases at J, leaving 7 bases unmatched. This chain's CDR3 is CASSERAGGPDEQFF. The CDR3 DNA is TGTGCCAGCAGTGAACGTGCGGGAGGGCCCGATGAGCAGTTCTTC.

In DNA form, the CDR3 reads TGTGCCAGCAGTGTGAGGGACAGGGGGACTGAAGCTTTCTTT. It specifies CASSVRDRGTEAFF. The chain has TRBV6-1 and TRBJ1-1, with 11 bases that match TRBD1. The CDR3 runs 14 residues. The germline CDR1 and CDR2 sequences are MNHNS and SASEGT. The ends lost 4 bases at V and 5 bases at J; junction bases unmatched: 3.

V gene TRBV2 combines with J gene TRBJ2-3; 7 nucleotides match TRBD1. Trimming at V came to 6 bases and at J to 5 bases, leaving 17 bases not matched to a gene. The V gene's germline CDR1 is SNHLY and CDR2 FYNNEI. The CDR3 is made up of 17 amino acids. This CDR3 is CASRQSTGAGLVDTQYF. CDR3 DNA: TGTGCCAGCAGACAATCTACAGGGGCCGGGCTGGTAGATACGCAGTATTTT.

V gene TRBV7-9 combines with J gene TRBJ2-7; 9 bases agree with TRBD1. This CDR3 contains 15 residues. V was clipped by 5 bases and J by 3 bases; unmatched bases: 8. Germline CDR1 and CDR2: SEHNR and FQNEAQ (reference sequence). The CDR3 loop reads CASSPWTGVVYEQYF. The CDR3 coding sequence is TGTGCCAGCAGCCCTTGGACAGGGGTAGTCTACGAGCAGTACTTC. The full variable domain, with the rest looked up from reference TRBV7-9 and TRBJ2-7, is DTGVSQNPRHKITKRGQNVTFRCDPISEHNRLYWYRQTLGQGPEFLTYFQNEAQLEKSRLLSDRFSAERPKGSFSTLEIQRTEQGDSAMYLCASSPWTGVVYEQYFGPGTRLTVT.